Below, 14 T cell receptor beta chains from the same sample are listed, as sequenced in a study of identical twins. TCRdb independently ran MiXCR on the 5' RACE reads; one entry per CDR3 protein. The data contain roughly 230,000 distinct CDR3 sequences, approximately 8.6% of them singletons. This sample also belongs to another study, concerning yellow fever vaccine responses in identical twins.

What was sequenced was CD8+ T cells sorted from blood. These receptors were obtained from a woman between 18 and 29 years old in good health.

This clonotype came up many times. The DNA for the CDR3 is TGTGCCAGCAGCCCCTTAGCGGGAGCGGGCACAGATACGCAGTATTTT. As protein: CASSPLAGAGTDTQYF. The chain uses TRBV7-9 and TRBJ2-3; 9 bases are shared with TRBD2. CDR3 size: 16 residues. Germline CDR1 reads SEHNR; CDR2 reads FQNEAQ (reference sequence). Unmatched junction bases numbered 7, after V lost 5 bases and J lost 1 base.

The CDR3 DNA reads as TGTGCCAGCAGTGGGACAGACTCCTACAATGAGCAGTTCTTC. Translating gives CASSGTDSYNEQFF. This chain joins TRBV2 and TRBJ2-1, with D perhaps matching TRBD1 (6 bases). CDR1 is SNHLY and CDR2 is FYNNEI in the germline V gene. There are 14 residues in the CDR3. Trimming removed 4 bases at V and 0 bases at J, with 7 bases between.

The chain is built from TRBV6-5 and TRBJ2-7; tentatively, D is TRBD1 or TRBD2 (6 bases each). Germline CDR1 reads MNHEY; CDR2 reads SVGAGI. Trimming took off 2 bases at V and 5 bases at J, with 7 bases between the two ends. CDR3 size: 12 residues. The CDR3 coding sequence is TGTGCCAGCAGTTACGGGGGGCACGAGCAGTACTTC. Translated, it gives CASSYGGHEQYF.

The chain is built from TRBV12-3 or TRBV12-4 and TRBJ2-1; no clear D. The CDR3 covers 13 residues. The V and J ends lost 2 bases and 6 bases respectively, with 8 bases between them. The CDR3 DNA reads as TGTGCCAGCAGTTTAACGGATTTCAATGAGCAGTTCTTC. As protein: CASSLTDFNEQFF.

This clonotype was seen ten or more times. The chain employs TRBV12-3 or TRBV12-4 and TRBJ2-3, with 7 bases matching TRBD1. Losses at the gene ends were 1 base for V and 4 bases for J; bases not matched to a gene: 2. The CDR3 contains 14 residues. CDR3 in DNA: TGTGCCAGCAGTTTAGGCACAGGGGCAGATACGCAGTATTTT. Translated, it gives CASSLGTGADTQYF.

This clonotype occurred a few times. This chain connects TRBV7-9 to TRBJ2-7; 8 nucleotides line up with TRBD2. The V segment lost 0 bases and the J segment 5 bases; nucleotides outside the gene matches: 3. The germline V gene encodes CDR1 SEHNR and CDR2 FQNEAQ (reference sequence). The length of the CDR3 is 14 residues. The CDR3 here is CASSLAGTRHEQYF. CDR3 sequence (DNA): TGTGCCAGCAGCTTAGCCGGGACTAGACACGAGCAGTACTTC.

This clonotype was counted only a few times. V and J are TRBV20-1 and TRBJ2-5; 11 positions match TRBD2. CDR3 size: 16 residues. Germline CDR1 is DFQATT and CDR2 is SNEGSKA (reference sequence). V lost 4 bases and J lost 5; bases outside the gene matches: 12. The CDR3 spells CSAIGLLAGEDETQYF. CDR3 coding DNA: TGCAGTGCTATAGGTTTACTAGCGGGAGAGGATGAGACCCAGTACTTC.

The J gene is TRBJ2-2, the V gene TRBV12-3 or TRBV12-4; TRBD2 aligns across 7 bases. With 6 bases clipped from V and 6 bases from J, the junction kept 7 bases outside the gene matches. The CDR3 contains 14 residues. CDR3: CASRGGVGAGELFF. The CDR3 coding sequence is TGTGCCAGCAGGGGGGGGGTAGGGGCCGGGGAGCTGTTTTTT.

This clonotype was picked up many times. The rearrangement links TRBV29-1 to TRBJ1-1; D unresolved. Trimming left V 4 bases short and J 2 bases short, with 5 bases between. The germline CDR1 and CDR2 sequences are SQVTM and ANQGSEA. The CDR3 extends over 11 amino acids. Here the CDR3 reads CSVGSNTEAFF. The CDR3 nucleotides are TGCAGCGTTGGGTCCAACACTGAAGCTTTCTTT.

The chain couples TRBV7-9 to TRBJ2-7; D might be TRBD2 (6 bases). From germline, CDR1 is SEHNR and CDR2 FQNEAQ (reference sequence). The germline V and J ends were trimmed by 3 bases and 4 bases, with 10 bases remaining between them. The CDR3 loop spans 13 amino acids. The CDR3 region is CASSFREVYEQYF. As DNA, the CDR3 is TGTGCCAGCAGCTTTAGGGAGGTTTACGAGCAGTACTTC.

In its sample, this clonotype was seen a few times. The gene calls are TRBV6-5 and TRBJ2-5; TRBD1 agrees at 7 bases. With 2 bases clipped from V and 3 bases from J, the junction kept 3 bases outside the gene matches. Looked up from germline, CDR1 is MNHEY and CDR2 is SVGAGI. The CDR3 runs to 14 residues. CDR3 DNA: TGTGCCAGCAGTTACGTCCAGGGGGAAGAGACCCAGTACTTC. Its translation is CASSYVQGEETQYF.

This clonotype was seen only a few times. The chain employs TRBV3-1 and TRBJ2-7; maybe TRBD2 (5 bases). V lost 3 bases and J 1 base, leaving 10 bases between the germline ends. The length of the CDR3 is 14 residues. Germline assignment: CDR1 LGHDT and CDR2 YNNKEL (reference sequence). CDR3 sequence (DNA): TGTGCCAGCAGCCACGCCCCGGGGTCCTACGAGCAGTACTTC. It yields the protein CASSHAPGSYEQYF.

The sample holds a few counts of this clonotype. The chain carries TRBV24-1 and TRBJ1-5, with no clear D. Deletions cut 5 bases from V and 1 base from J, with 8 bases between. The CDR3 consists of 14 residues. The V gene's germline CDR1 is KGHDR and CDR2 SFDVKD. CDR3 DNA: TGTGCCACCAGTGGCCCAAGGAGCAATCAGCCCCAGCATTTT. Amino acids: CATSGPRSNQPQHF.

In regard to this clonotype: Sequence at one end of the junction differs from germline and may be a read error. The chain links TRBV7-7 to TRBJ2-3, with D hard to call. The CDR3 has 14 amino acids. The V gene's germline CDR1 is SSHAT and CDR2 FNYEAQ (reference sequence). The CDR3 spells CASSFNGAPDTQYF. Here the CDR3 DNA reads TGTGCTAGCAGCTTTAATGGTGCCCCAGATACGCAGTATTTT. The full variable domain, in which reference TRBV7-7 and TRBJ2-3 provide the parts outside the CDR3, is GAGVSQSPRYKVTKRGQDVTLRCDPISSHATLYWYQQALGQGPEFLTYFNYEAQPDKSGLPSDRFSAERPEGSISTLTIQRTEQRDSAMYRCASSFNGAPDTQYFGPGTRLTVL.